One and the same sample provided the 2 T cell receptor beta chains below, sequenced in a study of regulatory T cells in long-lasting Graves disease. Time point here: newly diagnosed GD, antithyroid drugs for less than 3 months. Generation of the TCR library employed RNA extracted from PBMCs. CDR3 regions were amplified by Arm-PCR using iRepertoire HTBI primers to build TCR beta libraries. TCRdb recomputed calls from the multiplex PCR reads with MiXCR, one row per CDR3 protein. The profile covers approximately 390,000 distinct CDR3 sequences, with around 15% appearing a single time and 20% taken by the ten largest. The data were also submitted as part of a second study, on T cells in Graves' hyperthyroidism and ophthalmopathy.

Sequencing used peripheral blood mononuclear cells (PBMCs), obtained at new diagnosis, from a patient treated with antithyroid drugs. Receptor source: a woman aged 18-29 years with Graves disease.

This clonotype was observed many times. The chain links TRBV19 to TRBJ2-2; possible D gene TRBD2, 5 bases. Trimming took 1 base from V and 4 from J, leaving 13 bases between them. Germline V gene data show CDR1 as LNHDA and CDR2 as SQIVND (reference sequence). This CDR3 is 16 amino acids long. The CDR3 bases are TGTGCCAGTAGTATAGGGCTAGAAGCGGTCACCGGGGAGCTGTTTTTT. Translation gives CASSIGLEAVTGELFF.

J is TRBJ2-6 and V is TRBV5-1; maybe TRBD2 (6 bases). Germline values: CDR1 SGHRS, CDR2 YFSETQ. Trimming shortened V by 6 bases and J by 0 bases, and 10 bases separated the two germline ends. This CDR3 comprises 15 residues. CDR3 in amino acids: CASTGLLSGANVLTF. CDR3 sequence (DNA): TGCGCCAGCACGGGACTCCTCTCTGGGGCCAACGTCCTGACTTTC.